This T cell receptor beta chain was captured by sequencing in a study of OX40 agonist ivuxolimab in advanced cancers. Study-wide context: Ivuxolimab, an antibody acting as an agonist of OX40 (CD134), was used to treat patients.

People who had autoimmune disease history or systemic immunosuppression were excluded. Study findings and constraints: CD8+ T cells were the subset that, on average, had more expanded clones than CD4+. Both blood CD4+ and CD8+ T cells showed clonal growth by week 6 at 0.1 to 3.0 mg/kg.

This clone has only a few counts. Its antigen remains unknown. Using immunoSEQ multiplex PCR, the repertoire was profiled, and TCRdb retains in-frame clones only, with some absent. The sample lists around 97,000 clones, roughly 90% occurring once. Trimming stripped 5 bases from V and 4 bases from J, with 24 bases between. CDR1 and CDR2 from the germline V gene are SGHVS and FQNEAQ. The CDR3 consists of 18 residues. V and J are TRBV7-8 and TRBJ1-3; possible D gene TRBD1, 5 bases. This material consisted of CD4+ or CD8+ T cells sorted from blood, taken in a trial of the OX40 agonist ivuxolimab. This TCR came from an adult with an advanced solid tumor such as melanoma, head and neck, liver or kidney cancer. The CDR3 loop reads CASSPYRLFLPRGNTIYF. Here the CDR3 DNA reads TGTGCCAGCAGCCCTTACAGGTTGTTCCTACCAAGGGGAAACACCATATATTTT.